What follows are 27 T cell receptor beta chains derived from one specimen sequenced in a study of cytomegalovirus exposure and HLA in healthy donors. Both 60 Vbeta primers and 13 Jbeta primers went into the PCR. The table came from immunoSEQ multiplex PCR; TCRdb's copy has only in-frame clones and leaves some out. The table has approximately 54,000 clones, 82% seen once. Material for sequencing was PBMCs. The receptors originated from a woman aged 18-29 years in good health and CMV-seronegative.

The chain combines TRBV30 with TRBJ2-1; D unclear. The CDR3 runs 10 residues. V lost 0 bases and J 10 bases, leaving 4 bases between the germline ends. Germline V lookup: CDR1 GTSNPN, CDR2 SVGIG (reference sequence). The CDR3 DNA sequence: TGTGCCTGGAGTGTGACAGAGCAGTTCTTC. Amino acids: CAWSVTEQFF.

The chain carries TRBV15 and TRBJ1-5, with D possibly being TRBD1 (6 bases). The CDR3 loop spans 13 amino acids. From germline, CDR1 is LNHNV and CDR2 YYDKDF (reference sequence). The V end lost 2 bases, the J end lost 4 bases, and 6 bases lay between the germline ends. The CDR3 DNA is TGTGCCACCAGCAGACAGGGGAATCAGCCCCAGCATTTT. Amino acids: CATSRQGNQPQHF.

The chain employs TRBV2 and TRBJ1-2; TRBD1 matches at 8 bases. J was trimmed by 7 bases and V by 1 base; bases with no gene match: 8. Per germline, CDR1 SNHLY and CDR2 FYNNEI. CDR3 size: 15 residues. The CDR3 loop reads CASSEVQGAPSGYTF. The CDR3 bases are TGTGCCAGCAGTGAAGTCCAGGGGGCGCCTTCTGGCTACACCTTC.

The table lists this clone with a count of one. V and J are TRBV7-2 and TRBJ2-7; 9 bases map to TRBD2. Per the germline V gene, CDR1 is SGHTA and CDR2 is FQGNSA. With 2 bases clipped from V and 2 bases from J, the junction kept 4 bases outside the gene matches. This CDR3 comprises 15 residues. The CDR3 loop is CASSLNGGGAYEQYF. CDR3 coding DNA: TGTGCCAGCAGCTTAAATGGCGGGGGGGCCTACGAGCAGTACTTC.

In nucleotides, the CDR3 is TGTGCCAGTCCCCCCCGGGGTTCTAATGAAAAACTGTTTTTT. Protein product: CASPPRGSNEKLFF. The J gene is TRBJ1-4, the V gene TRBV11-2; no firm D call. CDR1 and CDR2 (germline): SGHAT, FQNNGV. Trimming took off 9 bases at V and 3 bases at J, with 14 bases between the two ends. This CDR3 spans 14 amino acids.

Here the CDR3 reads CASSSTGSNYGYTF. In DNA, the CDR3 is TGTGCCAGCAGCTCGACAGGGTCCAACTATGGCTACACCTTC. This rearrangement joins TRBV2 to TRBJ1-2; 7 bases align to TRBD1. J gave up 2 bases and V 6 bases, and 6 bases lay outside the gene matches. The CDR3 sequence is 14 residues long. The germline V gene has CDR1 SNHLY and CDR2 FYNNEI.

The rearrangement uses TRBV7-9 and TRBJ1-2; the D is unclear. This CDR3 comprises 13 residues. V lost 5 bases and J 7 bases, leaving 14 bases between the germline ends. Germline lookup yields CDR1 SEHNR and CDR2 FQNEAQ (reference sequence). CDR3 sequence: CASSDSLMGGYTF. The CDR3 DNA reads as TGTGCCAGCAGCGACTCCCTCATGGGTGGCTACACCTTC.

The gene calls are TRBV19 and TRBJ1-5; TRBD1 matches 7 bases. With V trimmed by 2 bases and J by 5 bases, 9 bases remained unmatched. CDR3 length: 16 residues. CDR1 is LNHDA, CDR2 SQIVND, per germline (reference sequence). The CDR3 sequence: CASSISRGLVDQPQHF. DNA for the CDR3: TGTGCCAGTAGTATATCCAGGGGGTTGGTCGATCAGCCCCAGCATTTT. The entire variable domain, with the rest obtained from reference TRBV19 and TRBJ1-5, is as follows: DGGITQSPKYLFRKEGQNVTLSCEQNLNHDAMYWYRQDPGQGLRLIYYSQIVNDFQKGDIAEGYSVSREKKESFPLTVTSAQKNPTAFYLCASSISRGLVDQPQHFGDGTRLSIL.

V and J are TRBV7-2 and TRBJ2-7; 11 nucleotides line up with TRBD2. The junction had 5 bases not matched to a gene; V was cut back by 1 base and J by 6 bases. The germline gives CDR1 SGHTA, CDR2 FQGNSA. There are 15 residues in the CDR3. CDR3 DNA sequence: TGTGCCAGCAGCTTAGAGACTAGCGGGATCCGCGAGCAGTACTTC. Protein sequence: CASSLETSGIREQYF. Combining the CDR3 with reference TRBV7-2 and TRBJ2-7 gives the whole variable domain GAGVSQSPSNKVTEKGKDVELRCDPISGHTALYWYRQSLGQGLEFLIYFQGNSAPDKSGLPSDRFSAERTGGSVSTLTIQRTQQEDSAVYLCASSLETSGIREQYFGPGTRLTVT.

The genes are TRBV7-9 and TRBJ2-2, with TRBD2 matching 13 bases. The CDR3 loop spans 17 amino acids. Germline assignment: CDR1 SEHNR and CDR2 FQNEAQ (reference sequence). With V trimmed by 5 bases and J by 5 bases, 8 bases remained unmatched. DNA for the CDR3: TGTGCCAGCAGCCTGGGACTAGCGGGAATAAGTACCGGGGAGCTGTTTTTT. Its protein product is CASSLGLAGISTGELFF.

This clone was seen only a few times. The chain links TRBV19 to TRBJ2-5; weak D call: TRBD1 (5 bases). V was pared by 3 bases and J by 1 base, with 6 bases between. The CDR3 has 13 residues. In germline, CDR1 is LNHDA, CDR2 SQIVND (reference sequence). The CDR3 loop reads CASSIDSQETQYF. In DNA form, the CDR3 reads TGTGCCAGTAGTATTGACAGCCAAGAGACCCAGTACTTC.

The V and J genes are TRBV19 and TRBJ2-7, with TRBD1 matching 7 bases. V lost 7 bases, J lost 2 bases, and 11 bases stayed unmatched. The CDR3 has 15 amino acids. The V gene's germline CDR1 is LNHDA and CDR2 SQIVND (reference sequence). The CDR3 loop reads CASTGPGQTPYEQYF. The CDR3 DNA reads TGTGCCAGTACCGGACCGGGACAGACTCCCTACGAGCAGTACTTC.

The chain's CDR3 is CASRSTSGAYNEQFF. The DNA for the CDR3 is TGTGCCAGTAGATCGACTAGCGGGGCGTACAATGAGCAGTTCTTC. The chain is built from TRBV19 and TRBJ2-1; 11 bases are shared with TRBD2. Germline CDR1 and CDR2: LNHDA and SQIVND (reference sequence). V shed 6 bases and J 4 bases; nucleotides not matched to a gene: 5. The CDR3 contains 15 residues.

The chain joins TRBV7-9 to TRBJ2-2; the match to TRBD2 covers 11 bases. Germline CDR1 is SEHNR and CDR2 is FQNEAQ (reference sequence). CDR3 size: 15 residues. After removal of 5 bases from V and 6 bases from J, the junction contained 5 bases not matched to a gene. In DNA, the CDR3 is TGTGCCAGCAGCATACTAGCGGGAGAGGCCGGGGAGCTGTTTTTT. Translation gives CASSILAGEAGELFF.

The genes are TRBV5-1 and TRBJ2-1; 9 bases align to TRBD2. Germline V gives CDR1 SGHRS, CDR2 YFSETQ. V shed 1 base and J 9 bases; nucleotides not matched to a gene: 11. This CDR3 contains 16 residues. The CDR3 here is CASSLLAGGPQTEQFF. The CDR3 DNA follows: TGCGCCAGCAGCTTGCTTGCGGGAGGGCCTCAAACTGAGCAGTTCTTC.

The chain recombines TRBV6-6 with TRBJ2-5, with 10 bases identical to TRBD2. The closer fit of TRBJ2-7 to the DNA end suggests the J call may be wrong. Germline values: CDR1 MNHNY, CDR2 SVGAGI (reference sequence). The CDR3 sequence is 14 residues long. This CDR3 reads CASSYSTSGYEQYF. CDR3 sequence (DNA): TGTGCCAGCAGTTACTCGACTAGCGGGTACGAGCAGTACTTC.

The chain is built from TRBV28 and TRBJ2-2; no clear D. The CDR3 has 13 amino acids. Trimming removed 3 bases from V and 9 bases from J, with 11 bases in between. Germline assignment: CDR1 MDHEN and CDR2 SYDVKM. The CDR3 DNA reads TGTGCCAGCAGTTTGACTCCAACCAGGGAGCTGTTTTTT. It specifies CASSLTPTRELFF. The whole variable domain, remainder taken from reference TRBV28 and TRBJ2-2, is DVKVTQSSRYLVKRTGEKVFLECVQDMDHENMFWYRQDPGLGLRLIYFSYDVKMKEKGDIPEGYSVSREKKERFSLILESASTNQTSMYLCASSLTPTRELFFGEGSRLTVL.

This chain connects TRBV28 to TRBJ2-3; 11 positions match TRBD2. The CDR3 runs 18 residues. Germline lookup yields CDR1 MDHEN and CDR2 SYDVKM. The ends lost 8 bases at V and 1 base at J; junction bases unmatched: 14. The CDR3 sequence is CASSYLAGGSRGTDTQYF. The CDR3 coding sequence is TGTGCCAGCTCATACCTAGCGGGAGGCTCCAGAGGCACAGATACGCAGTATTTT.

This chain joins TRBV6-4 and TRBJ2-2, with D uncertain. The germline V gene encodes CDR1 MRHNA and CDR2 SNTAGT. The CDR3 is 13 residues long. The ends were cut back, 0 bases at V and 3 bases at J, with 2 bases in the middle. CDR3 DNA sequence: TGTGCCAGCAGTGACTCCGACACCGGGGAGCTGTTTTTT. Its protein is CASSDSDTGELFF.

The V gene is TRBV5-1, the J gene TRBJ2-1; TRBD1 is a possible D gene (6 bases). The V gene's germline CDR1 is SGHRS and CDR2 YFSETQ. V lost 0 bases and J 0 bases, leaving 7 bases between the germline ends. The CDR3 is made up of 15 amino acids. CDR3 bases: TGCGCCAGCAGCTTGGGGACAGCCTCCTACAATGAGCAGTTCTTC. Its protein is CASSLGTASYNEQFF.

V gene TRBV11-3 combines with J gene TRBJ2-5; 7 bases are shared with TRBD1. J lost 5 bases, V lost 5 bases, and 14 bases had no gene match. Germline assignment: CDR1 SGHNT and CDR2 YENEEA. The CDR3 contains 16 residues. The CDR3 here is CASSQSRTDRRETQYF. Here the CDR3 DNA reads TGTGCCAGCAGCCAATCTAGAACGGACAGGCGCGAGACCCAGTACTTC.

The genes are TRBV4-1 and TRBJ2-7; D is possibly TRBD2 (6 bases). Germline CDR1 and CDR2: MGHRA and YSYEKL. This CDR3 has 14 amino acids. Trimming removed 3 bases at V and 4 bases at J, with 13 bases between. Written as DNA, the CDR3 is TGCGCCAGCAGCCAGGGATGGGGGACTTACGAGCAGTACTTC. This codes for CASSQGWGTYEQYF.

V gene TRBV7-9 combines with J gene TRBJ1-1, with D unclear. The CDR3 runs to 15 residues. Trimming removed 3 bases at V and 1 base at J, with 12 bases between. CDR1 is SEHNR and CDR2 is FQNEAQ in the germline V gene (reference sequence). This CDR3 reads CASSLAAAPNTEAFF. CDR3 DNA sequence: TGTGCCAGCAGCTTGGCGGCGGCCCCGAACACTGAAGCTTTCTTT.

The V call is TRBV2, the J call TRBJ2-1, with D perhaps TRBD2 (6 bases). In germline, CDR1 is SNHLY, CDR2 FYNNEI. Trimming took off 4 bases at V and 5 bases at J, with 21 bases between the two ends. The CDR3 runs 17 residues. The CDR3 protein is CASSGTDGRWVHNEQFF. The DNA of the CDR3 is TGTGCCAGCAGTGGGACCGATGGGAGGTGGGTCCACAATGAGCAGTTCTTC.

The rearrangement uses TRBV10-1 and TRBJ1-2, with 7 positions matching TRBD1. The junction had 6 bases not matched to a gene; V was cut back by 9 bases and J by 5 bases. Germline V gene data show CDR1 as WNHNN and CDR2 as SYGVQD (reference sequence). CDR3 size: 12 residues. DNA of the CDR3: TGCGCCAGACCCGGGACAGAGTATGGCTACACCTTC. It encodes CARPGTEYGYTF.

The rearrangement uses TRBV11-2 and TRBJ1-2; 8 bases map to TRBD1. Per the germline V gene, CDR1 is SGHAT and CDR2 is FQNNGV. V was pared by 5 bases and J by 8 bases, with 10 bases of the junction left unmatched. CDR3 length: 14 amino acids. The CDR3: CASSGRTGPGGYTF. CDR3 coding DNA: TGTGCCAGCAGCGGAAGGACAGGGCCCGGGGGCTACACCTTC.

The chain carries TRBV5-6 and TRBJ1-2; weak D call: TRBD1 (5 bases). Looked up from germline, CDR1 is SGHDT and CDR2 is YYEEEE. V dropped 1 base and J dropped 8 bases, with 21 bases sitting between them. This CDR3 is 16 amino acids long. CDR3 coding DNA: TGTGCCAGCAGCTTGCAATTTGCAGGGTGGTTGGAAGGCTACACCTTC. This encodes CASSLQFAGWLEGYTF.